The source of this T cell receptor beta chain is a study of graft-versus-host responses after intestinal transplantation. Profiling relied on immunoSEQ multiplex PCR, and the TCRdb table lists in-frame clones only, not all of them. The top ten clones hold 6.5% to 8.5% of a sample with almost 70,000 clones, roughly 92% of them seen once. Material: bone marrow, obtained less than 750 days after intestinal transplantation. This sequence originates from a human patient who received an intestinal transplant, so some T cells may come from the graft donor.

The CDR3 region is CASRGTGERETQYF. CDR3 nucleotide sequence: TGTGCCAGCAGAGGGACGGGAGAGCGAGAGACCCAGTACTTC. The chain combines TRBV6-5 with TRBJ2-5; maybe TRBD2 (6 bases). The ends were cut back, 6 bases at V and 4 bases at J, with 15 bases in the middle. In germline, CDR1 is MNHEY, CDR2 SVGAGI. This CDR3 region has 14 residues.